These 13 T cell receptor beta chains share one sample of origin, sequenced in a study of cytomegalovirus exposure and HLA in healthy donors. PCR employed 60 Vbeta and 13 Jbeta primers. Sequencing was performed with immunoSEQ multiplex PCR; in TCRdb, only in-frame clones are kept and a portion is missing. The sample records about 150,000 clones, 80% being singletons. Input material: PBMCs. The receptors were sampled from a man aged 30-40 years in good health and CMV-seronegative.

The chain links TRBV28 to TRBJ2-3, with 9 bases that match TRBD2. Germline V gives CDR1 MDHEN, CDR2 SYDVKM. Trimming removed 3 bases from V and 10 bases from J; junction bases left unmatched: 8. The CDR3 has 14 residues. Written as DNA, the CDR3 is TGTGCCAGCAGTTTCCTAGCGGGATCCCTTGCGCAGTATTTT. Amino acids: CASSFLAGSLAQYF.

This CDR3 is CASSKDREYLSGNTIYF. The CDR3 DNA is TGTGCCAGCTCGAAGGACAGGGAATATCTCTCTGGAAACACCATATATTTT. V is TRBV19 and J is TRBJ1-3, with 8 bases identical to TRBD1. Losses at the gene ends were 9 bases for V and 0 bases for J; bases not matched to a gene: 13. In germline, CDR1 is LNHDA, CDR2 SQIVND (reference sequence). This CDR3 has 17 residues.

The gene calls are TRBV5-5 and TRBJ2-7; possible D gene TRBD2, 5 bases. V lost 6 bases, J lost 0 bases, and 13 bases lay in between. The CDR3 is 14 residues long. In germline, CDR1 is SGHKS, CDR2 YYEKEE (reference sequence). The CDR3 here is CASIPVGSSYEQYF. The CDR3 coding sequence is TGTGCCAGCATCCCCGTGGGGAGCTCCTACGAGCAGTACTTC.

The genes are TRBV9 and TRBJ1-2; 7 bases are a match to TRBD1. The J segment lost 8 bases and the V segment lost 4 bases, leaving 8 bases of the junction unmatched. Germline CDR1 and CDR2: SGDLS and YYNGEE. The CDR3 is 13 amino acids. The CDR3 sequence is CASSRQGVGGYTF. In DNA, the CDR3 is TGTGCCAGCAGCCGCCAGGGGGTGGGCGGCTACACCTTC.

This clone was observed a few times. The chain uses TRBV5-6 and TRBJ1-2; TRBD1 might be the D (6 bases). Looked up from germline, CDR1 is SGHDT and CDR2 is YYEEEE. The CDR3 has 14 amino acids. Trimming stripped 4 bases from V and 1 base from J, with 11 bases between. CDR3 sequence (DNA): TGTGCCAGCAGCGTGGACAGTATTAACTATGGCTACACCTTC. Its protein product is CASSVDSINYGYTF. Looking up the rest from reference TRBV5-6 and TRBJ1-2 gives the full variable domain: DAGVTQSPTHLIKTRGQQVTLRCSPKSGHDTVSWYQQALGQGPQFIFQYYEEEERQRGNFPDRFSGHQFPNYSSELNVNALLLGDSALYLCASSVDSINYGYTFGSGTRLTVV.

The chain is built from TRBV19 and TRBJ1-5, with unresolved D. The CDR3 loop spans 12 amino acids. V dropped 6 bases and J dropped 7 bases, with 10 bases sitting between them. The germline V gene encodes CDR1 LNHDA and CDR2 SQIVND (reference sequence). The CDR3 nucleotides read TGTGCCAGTAGCGGAAGCGGACAGCCCCAGCATTTT. It translates to CASSGSGQPQHF.

V and J are TRBV19 and TRBJ2-1, with 11 nucleotides matching TRBD2. This CDR3 is built from 15 residues. Germline assignment: CDR1 LNHDA and CDR2 SQIVND (reference sequence). After removal of 4 bases from V and 8 bases from J, the junction contained 7 bases not matched to a gene. The CDR3 loop is CASSTLAGGSDEQFF. In DNA, the CDR3 is TGTGCCAGTAGTACCCTAGCGGGAGGTAGTGATGAGCAGTTCTTC.

The rearrangement uses TRBV7-9 and TRBJ1-4; no definite D call. There are 19 residues in the CDR3. Germline CDR1 is SEHNR and CDR2 is FQNEAQ (reference sequence). Trimming removed 8 bases from V and 0 bases from J, with 25 bases in between. CDR3: CASQRGGGPVGTTNEKLFF. The CDR3, as DNA: TGTGCCAGCCAGCGTGGTGGAGGGCCCGTGGGAACAACTAATGAAAAACTGTTTTTT.

The chain combines TRBV7-4 with TRBJ2-7; the D is unclear. Germline V gives CDR1 SGHVT, CDR2 SQSDAQ. V was trimmed by 5 bases and J by 12 bases, leaving 20 bases between them. The CDR3 totals 13 residues. The CDR3 loop reads CASSPIEVPPPYF. Written as DNA, the CDR3 is TGTGCCAGCAGCCCAATCGAGGTTCCTCCGCCGTACTTC.

The rearrangement links TRBV4-1 to TRBJ1-1, with D uncertain. The CDR3 loop spans 13 amino acids. Trimming took 0 bases from V and 10 from J, leaving 12 bases between them. The germline CDR1 and CDR2 sequences are MGHRA and YSYEKL. Here the CDR3 reads CASSQDRGSGAFF. The CDR3 DNA reads as TGCGCCAGCAGCCAAGATCGGGGTTCCGGAGCTTTCTTT.

The sample holds a few counts of this clone. The chain links TRBV6-6 to TRBJ2-7; 7 bases align to TRBD2. The length of the CDR3 is 14 residues. CDR1 and CDR2 from the germline V gene are MNHNY and SVGAGI (reference sequence). The J segment lost 3 bases and the V segment lost 0 bases, leaving 2 bases of the junction unmatched. CDR3 sequence: CASSYSLAVYEQYF. In DNA form, the CDR3 reads TGTGCCAGCAGTTACTCCCTAGCGGTCTACGAGCAGTACTTC.

The V and J genes are TRBV11-3 and TRBJ2-2; D ambiguous. This CDR3 is built from 13 residues. CDR1 is SGHNT, CDR2 YENEEA, per germline. With 4 bases removed from V and 6 bases from J, the gap between germline ends came to 9 bases. Here the CDR3 reads CASSSRRSGELFF. As DNA, the CDR3 is TGTGCCAGCAGCTCGCGTAGATCCGGGGAGCTGTTTTTT.

The genes are TRBV28 and TRBJ1-5, with D perhaps matching TRBD1 (6 bases). V lost 7 bases and J lost 0, with 13 bases in between. This CDR3 is built from 15 residues. Germline CDR1 MDHEN, CDR2 SYDVKM. CDR3 in DNA: TGTGCCAGCAATTGGGGACACAGTAGCAATCAGCCCCAGCATTTT. Protein: CASNWGHSSNQPQHF. Full variable domain (outside the CDR3, taken from reference TRBV28 and TRBJ1-5): DVKVTQSSRYLVKRTGEKVFLECVQDMDHENMFWYRQDPGLGLRLIYFSYDVKMKEKGDIPEGYSVSREKKERFSLILESASTNQTSMYLCASNWGHSSNQPQHFGDGTRLSIL.